This is a list of T cell receptor beta chains from one sample in a study of blood T cell repertoires in COVID-19. The method was immunoSEQ multiplex PCR; TCRdb's version includes in-frame clones alone and lacks a portion of them. The table has hundreds of thousands of clones, around 90% seen once. The sequenced material came from PBMCs or T cells enriched from blood (not recorded which). The receptors derive from a woman in her 30s who had recovered from COVID-19. Each CDR3 is given without its conserved first and last residue. The order of the fields is V gene, J gene, CDR3 protein.

V: TRBV6-5; J: TRBJ2-5; CDR3: ASSLENSGETQY
V: TRBV3-1/TRBV3-2; J: TRBJ2-7; CDR3: ASSQEVAGAYEQY
V: TRBV7-2; J: TRBJ1-4; CDR3: ASSSPGTEDEKLF
V: TRBV10-1; J: TRBJ1-1; CDR3: ASSGRVGRNTEAF
V: TRBV7-9; J: TRBJ2-5; CDR3: ASSLPKGQGARETQY
V: TRBV5-1; J: TRBJ2-1; CDR3: ASSLWPLREKNEQF
V: TRBV10-3; J: TRBJ2-3; CDR3: AISEPTVSTDTQY
V: TRBV28; J: TRBJ1-1; CDR3: ASRLQGARARAF
V: TRBV7-2; J: TRBJ1-5; CDR3: ASSLSGINQPQH
V: TRBV6-5; J: TRBJ1-2; CDR3: ATPGVSYGYT
V: TRBV7-2; J: TRBJ1-2; CDR3: ASSADSYYGYT
V: TRBV9; J: TRBJ1-2; CDR3: ASSMRPGGGYT
V: TRBV7-3; J: TRBJ1-2; CDR3: ASSPFGGSNYGYT
V: TRBV9; J: TRBJ1-4; CDR3: ASSVGPIQGEDEKLF
V: TRBV24-1; J: TRBJ1-5; CDR3: ATSDSRGNQPQH
V: TRBV6-1; J: TRBJ1-5; CDR3: ASSEGAISNQPQH
V: TRBV7-6; J: TRBJ1-1; CDR3: ASSLGASTEAF
V: TRBV7-9; J: TRBJ1-2; CDR3: ASSLRGRQGSYGYT
V: TRBV28; J: TRBJ2-2; CDR3: ASSLFPGQGPTGELF
V: TRBV6-5; J: TRBJ1-2; CDR3: ASSYEAGGGYT
V: TRBV4-1; J: TRBJ2-7; CDR3: ASSQEDRGTLTPYEQY
V: TRBV30; J: TRBJ1-4; CDR3: AWSREKKLF
V: TRBV28; J: TRBJ2-3; CDR3: ASSLRLAGGMTDTQY
V: TRBV5-6; J: TRBJ2-5; CDR3: ASSRTSPGAPPKETQY
V: TRBV27; J: TRBJ2-7; CDR3: ASSLSKSSKREKAEQY
V: TRBV30; J: TRBJ1-2; CDR3: AWSALTGERYGYT
V: TRBV6-5; J: TRBJ1-3; CDR3: ASSYLSPPSGNTIY
V: TRBV28; J: TRBJ2-7; CDR3: ASRGGAGYEQY
V: TRBV20-1; J: TRBJ1-6; CDR3: SASLSGDSPLH
V: TRBV5-6; J: TRBJ2-4; CDR3: ASTLGKNIQY
V: TRBV9; J: TRBJ1-4; CDR3: ASSAGDSNEKLF
V: TRBV3-1/TRBV3-2; J: TRBJ2-7; CDR3: ASSHRHIPYEQY
V: TRBV18; J: TRBJ1-1; CDR3: ASSPDRGGWTEAF
V: TRBV28; J: TRBJ1-1; CDR3: ASSDQRGGEAF
V: TRBV11-2; J: TRBJ1-6; CDR3: ASSLSRANNSPLH
V: TRBV18; J: TRBJ1-2; CDR3: ASSPGTGGWYGYT
V: TRBV11-1; J: TRBJ1-1; CDR3: ASSSDRGLTTEAF
V: TRBV11-3; J: TRBJ2-2; CDR3: ASSLVNTLAGKDTGELF
V: TRBV25-1; J: TRBJ1-1; CDR3: ASRLTGGRGAF
V: TRBV9; J: TRBJ2-7; CDR3: ASSTSPTTSGRESYEQY
V: TRBV21-1; J: TRBJ1-2; CDR3: ASSKVAGYGYT
V: TRBV3-1/TRBV3-2; J: TRBJ2-7; CDR3: ASSLDLAGASYEQY
V: TRBV6-4; J: TRBJ1-2; CDR3: ASSETMRGLMT
V: TRBV10-3; J: TRBJ1-2; CDR3: AISEMGSNYGYT
V: TRBV5-1; J: TRBJ2-2; CDR3: ASSRIGTGGNTGELF
V: TRBV19; J: TRBJ1-5; CDR3: ASSPVTGLNQPQH
V: TRBV5-6; J: TRBJ2-5; CDR3: ASNRDRELKETQY
V: TRBV9; J: TRBJ1-1; CDR3: ASSVVPRGQGDTEAF
V: TRBV9; J: TRBJ2-3; CDR3: ASSSGGNTGGEADTQY
V: TRBV28; J: TRBJ2-5; CDR3: ASSLGGPPKQTQY
V: TRBV4-2; J: TRBJ2-1; CDR3: ASSQDGVLAGYNEQF
V: TRBV18; J: TRBJ1-2; CDR3: ASSRSGTGANYGYT
V: TRBV27; J: TRBJ2-5; CDR3: ASGTLRETQY
V: TRBV9; J: TRBJ1-3; CDR3: ASSVASGVTGNTIY
V: TRBV4-3; J: TRBJ1-6; CDR3: ASSLQGSVNSPLH
V: TRBV7-9; J: TRBJ1-1; CDR3: ASSLSRNTEAF
V: TRBV18; J: TRBJ2-1; CDR3: ASSQSRDREHEQF
V: TRBV30; J: TRBJ2-7; CDR3: AWSVGGATTGEQY
V: TRBV12-3/TRBV12-4; J: TRBJ2-7; CDR3: ASTTGYQREQY